The entry below describes one T cell receptor (beta chain). No antigen is known for it. The data derive from a study of cytotoxic CD8 clonotypes in ibrutinib-treated CLL. The assay was immunoSEQ multiplex PCR, and TCRdb's table has in-frame clones only and misses some. The table lists about 28,000 clones, around three fifths of them singletons. Germline-derived CDR1 and CDR2 are GTSNPN and SVGIG (reference sequence). Trimming took 2 bases from V and 3 from J; bases not matched to a gene: 9. The CDR3 is 15 amino acids. Study-wide points: Baseline levels of clonality went above those of age-matched healthy donors and moved with circulating CD8+ T-cell counts.

The material sequenced was PBMCs, taken before ibrutinib treatment. This chain uses TRBV30 with TRBJ2-7, with 8 bases aligning to TRBD1. The sequence derives from a human donor with chronic lymphocytic leukemia. The CDR3 here is CAWSFSTGAFYEQYF. CDR3 in DNA: TGTGCCTGGAGTTTCTCGACAGGGGCGTTCTACGAGCAGTACTTC.